This T cell receptor (beta chain) was obtained from a study of T cell changes during pregnancy in multiple sclerosis. The V gene end was trimmed by 0 bases and the J gene end by 8 bases; junction bases not matched to a gene: 4. The CDR3 consists of 15 residues. Germline CDR1 reads SGHRS; CDR2 reads YFSETQ. Profiled with immunoSEQ multiplex PCR; TCRdb holds only in-frame clones, not every one. The sample lists about 89,000 clones; about 91% were seen once. The source material was peripheral blood, sampled after pregnancy. This receptor was identified in a female donor in good health, enrolled as a control in a pregnancy study. The chain carries TRBV5-1 and TRBJ2-1, with 11 nucleotides matching TRBD2. The CDR3 region has the DNA TGCGCCAGCAGCTTGGAACTAGCGGGAGCATATGAGCAGTTCTTC. This encodes CASSLELAGAYEQFF.